Listed below are T cell receptor beta chains from one sample, sequenced in a study of T-cell memory formation after mild COVID-19. TCRdb processed the 5' RACE reads anew with MiXCR; each CDR3 protein has one entry. The repertoire has hundreds of thousands of distinct CDR3 sequences, approximately 20% of them found once; the top ten carry roughly an eighth. Material: PBMCs or a T cell subset sorted from them (not recorded which). Every receptor here comes from an adult woman who had mild COVID-19 (a few samples of this study predate the infection). Cell type and time point are not known. The CDR3 runs from the conserved cysteine through the conserved F or W. D genes are given only for firm matches. Some rows mark clone size as missing; the rest say once, few, many or name a class of expanded clone.

J gene,V gene,clone size,D gene,CDR3 DNA,CDR3 protein
TRBJ2-7,TRBV7-6,NA,NA,TGTGCCAGCAGCCCGTCGACAGGAGCCTACGAGCAGTACTTC,CASSPSTGAYEQYF
TRBJ2-5,TRBV6-5,NA,TRBD2,TGTGCCAGCAGTTACGCGGGACTAGCGGGGGGGCAGAAGACCCAGTACTTC,CASSYAGLAGGQKTQYF
TRBJ1-3,TRBV2,few,NA,TGTGCCAGCAGTGAGACTGGAAACACCATATATTTT,CASSETGNTIYF
TRBJ2-7,TRBV19,few,TRBD2,TGTGCCAGTAGTATAGTGAGCGGGAGGGCCGGTTACGAGCAGTACTTC,CASSIVSGRAGYEQYF
TRBJ2-1,TRBV9,few,NA,TGTGCCAGCAGCGTAGTCCCGGGCTGGGATGAGCAGTTCTTC,CASSVVPGWDEQFF
TRBJ2-5,TRBV4-1,few,NA,TGCGCCAGCAGCCAAGATCCGCCCTCAGAGACCCAGTACTTC,CASSQDPPSETQYF
TRBJ2-1,TRBV7-2,NA,NA,TGTGCCAGCAGCTTAGTATCCTCCGAGCAGTTCTTC,CASSLVSSEQFF
TRBJ1-1,TRBV20-1,NA,NA,TGCAGTGCTAGGCCCCAGCCGAACACTGAAGCTTTCTTT,CSARPQPNTEAFF
TRBJ2-1,TRBV6-5,NA,NA,TGTGCCAGCAGTTACACACTTAGCGATGAGCAGTTCTTC,CASSYTLSDEQFF
TRBJ2-3,TRBV24-1,NA,NA,TGTGCCACCAGTGATCTGACCGGGAGCACAGATACGCAGTATTTT,CATSDLTGSTDTQYF
TRBJ2-1,TRBV7-2,NA,NA,TGTGCCAGCAGCTTCTGGGGAGAGCAGTTCTTC,CASSFWGEQFF
TRBJ1-6,TRBV20-1,NA,NA,TGCAGTGCTAGATCCGGGGCCAGATCACCCCTCCACTTT,CSARSGARSPLHF
TRBJ2-1,TRBV6-2/TRBV6-3,NA,NA,TGTGCCAGCAGTTACTTGGTGGGAGCGGCCGATGAGCAGTTCTTC,CASSYLVGAADEQFF
TRBJ2-7,TRBV12-3/TRBV12-4,NA,NA,TGTGCCAGCAGCCCCTCCGGGACACTCTCCGAGCAGTACTTC,CASSPSGTLSEQYF
TRBJ2-1,TRBV7-9,many,TRBD2,TGTGCCAGCAGACCTAGCGGGAGGTCCTACAATGAGCAGTTCTTC,CASRPSGRSYNEQFF
TRBJ2-5,TRBV6-5,many,TRBD2,TGTGCCAGCAGCCGTCGGCTAGCGGGGCCTCAAGAGACCCAGTACTTC,CASSRRLAGPQETQYF
TRBJ2-3,TRBV7-8,NA,NA,TGTGCCAGCAGCGACCTAAGGAGCCAGAGGGGGGATACGCAGTATTTT,CASSDLRSQRGDTQYF
TRBJ1-1,TRBV10-3,NA,NA,TGTGCCATCATGAAAGAATGGTTGTCCAACACTGAAGCTTTCTTT,CAIMKEWLSNTEAFF
TRBJ1-5,TRBV12-3/TRBV12-4,few,NA,TGTGCCAGCAGTTTCGAAACTGGGCCCCAGCATTTT,CASSFETGPQHF
TRBJ2-1,TRBV11-3,NA,TRBD2,TGTGCCAGCAGCCCGAAGGTGGCGGGAGGGCCCCATGAGCAGTTCTTC,CASSPKVAGGPHEQFF
TRBJ2-6,TRBV6-2/TRBV6-3,once,NA,TGTGCCAGCAGTCGAGCGGCCTCTGGGGCCAACGTCCTGACTTTC,CASSRAASGANVLTF
TRBJ1-1,TRBV9,NA,NA,TGTGCCAGCAGCGTAGCGGGAACGAACACTGAAGCTTTCTTT,CASSVAGTNTEAFF
TRBJ2-1,TRBV7-8,few,NA,TGTGCCAGCCATACAGGATTCTCCTACAATGAGCAGTTCTTC,CASHTGFSYNEQFF
TRBJ1-1,TRBV6-1,NA,NA,TGTGCCAGCAGAAGGGGTGTAGGGACTGAAGCTTTCTTT,CASRRGVGTEAFF
TRBJ2-2,TRBV5-1,NA,TRBD2,TGCGCCAGCAGCCTGGGACTAGTGGCCTCCGGGGAGCTGTTTTTT,CASSLGLVASGELFF
TRBJ2-1,TRBV30,few,NA,TGTGCCTGGAAGAGGGGTGAGCAGTTCTTC,CAWKRGEQFF
TRBJ1-1,TRBV18,NA,NA,TGTGCCAGCTCCGACGTAAACACTGAAGCTTTCTTT,CASSDVNTEAFF
TRBJ2-1,TRBV7-2,few,NA,TGTGCCAGCAGCTTAGATCGGCGTAGGGCTAGCGATAATGAGCAGTTCTTC,CASSLDRRRASDNEQFF
TRBJ2-5,TRBV5-5,NA,NA,TGTGCCAGCAGCTTACAGGGCTCGGAGACCCAGTACTTC,CASSLQGSETQYF
TRBJ2-7,TRBV7-9,many,NA,TGTGCCAGCAGCTCCCGTTGGACTGTCGAGCAGTACTTC,CASSSRWTVEQYF
TRBJ1-5,TRBV24-1,NA,TRBD1,TGTGCCACCAGTGATTCGCAGGGGGGGAATCAGCCCCAGCATTTT,CATSDSQGGNQPQHF
TRBJ2-1,TRBV7-3,few,TRBD1,TGTGCCAGCAGCTTAAGGGGGACAGGGATTCCAGATGAGCAGTTCTTC,CASSLRGTGIPDEQFF
TRBJ2-5,TRBV4-1,NA,TRBD1,TGCGCCAGCAGCCAAGGGGACAGCCAAGAGACCCAGTACTTC,CASSQGDSQETQYF
TRBJ2-4,TRBV6-5,few,TRBD1,TGTGCCAGCAGTCGGCCGGGACAGGGGAAAAACATTCAGTACTTC,CASSRPGQGKNIQYF
TRBJ1-1,TRBV30,NA,NA,TGTGCCTGGAGTGTACAAGGACAGCCGGTGAACACTGAAGCTTTCTTT,CAWSVQGQPVNTEAFF
TRBJ2-7,TRBV11-2,NA,NA,TGTGCCAGCAGCTTAGATGTGAGACTGTACTACGAGCAGTACTTC,CASSLDVRLYYEQYF
TRBJ2-7,TRBV5-5,NA,TRBD1,TGTGCCAGCAGCTCCGGTGGACAGGGGAGTAAGAACGAGCAGTACTTC,CASSSGGQGSKNEQYF
TRBJ2-1,TRBV7-9,few,NA,TGTGCCAGCAGCCCGAGTAGGGGCGGGGCCTACAATGAGCAGTTCTTC,CASSPSRGGAYNEQFF
TRBJ2-2,TRBV28,NA,NA,TGTGCCAGCAGTCGAGGAGGGGTCAGCGGCACCGGGGAGCTGTTTTTT,CASSRGGVSGTGELFF
TRBJ2-3,TRBV2,NA,TRBD2,TGTGCCAGCAGTGAGAGCCTAGCGGGAGGGCCAGATACGCAGTATTTT,CASSESLAGGPDTQYF
TRBJ2-1,TRBV20-1,once,TRBD1,TGCAGTGCTAGAGTCCATCGGGACAGGGTTTCCAATGAGCAGTTCTTC,CSARVHRDRVSNEQFF
TRBJ2-7,TRBV27,few,NA,TGTGCCAGCAGTTCATCATGGGACGAGCAGTACTTC,CASSSSWDEQYF
TRBJ1-2,TRBV7-9,NA,NA,TGTGCCAGCACCGTCGCCCCAGGGGCAGGGGGCTACACCTTC,CASTVAPGAGGYTF
TRBJ2-4,TRBV20-1,NA,NA,TGCAGTGCTCAGCCCCCGGGGGCGGGAGCCAAAAACATTCAGTACTTC,CSAQPPGAGAKNIQYF
TRBJ2-2,TRBV29-1,NA,NA,TGCAGCGTTGAAGGGGCAGAACTTAACACCGGGGAGCTGTTTTTT,CSVEGAELNTGELFF
TRBJ2-5,TRBV7-9,NA,TRBD1,TGTGCCAGCAGCTCGGTCGCGGGACAGGTCGAGGAGACCCAGTACTTC,CASSSVAGQVEETQYF
TRBJ2-5,TRBV12-3/TRBV12-4,few,TRBD2,TGTGCCACGGGACTAGCGGGCCCAGAGACCCAGTACTTC,CATGLAGPETQYF
TRBJ2-3,TRBV29-1,few,NA,TGCAGCCTCCACAGGGAGGGGAGCACAGATACGCAGTATTTT,CSLHREGSTDTQYF
TRBJ1-5,TRBV7-8,many,NA,TGTGCCAGCCATTACGGGGGACGAAGCAATCAGCCCCAGCATTTT,CASHYGGRSNQPQHF
TRBJ2-5,TRBV12-3/TRBV12-4,NA,NA,TGTGCCAGCCAATCCTGGGAAGAAGAGACCCAGTACTTC,CASQSWEEETQYF
TRBJ2-1,TRBV18,NA,NA,TGTGCCAGCTCATACTGGGAAGGGGACTACAATGAGCAGTTCTTC,CASSYWEGDYNEQFF
TRBJ2-7,TRBV7-6,NA,NA,TGTGCCAGCAGCTTATCTAGGTCACAATACGAGCAGTACTTC,CASSLSRSQYEQYF
TRBJ1-2,TRBV21-1,few,NA,TGTGCCAGCAGCAAGGACCGGAAGAAAGCCCCATTTTATGGCTACACCTTC,CASSKDRKKAPFYGYTF
TRBJ2-7,TRBV7-9,few,TRBD2,TGTGCCAGCAGCTCTACCACCGGGACTAGCGGCTCCTACGAGCAGTACTTC,CASSSTTGTSGSYEQYF
TRBJ2-3,TRBV7-3,many,NA,TGTGCCAGCAGCGCTAGGGGCACAGATACGCAGTATTTT,CASSARGTDTQYF
TRBJ1-6,TRBV5-1,few,NA,TGCGCCAGCAGCTTGATCTCAGGAACGGATTCACCCCTCCACTTT,CASSLISGTDSPLHF
TRBJ1-1,TRBV28,many,TRBD1,TGTGCCAGCAGTTGGACAGGAAAGAACACTGAAGCTTTCTTT,CASSWTGKNTEAFF
TRBJ2-1,TRBV7-2,NA,TRBD1,TGTGCCAGCAACAACAGGGGCCATACTTACAATGAGCAGTTCTTC,CASNNRGHTYNEQFF
TRBJ2-5,TRBV5-5,NA,TRBD1,TGTGCCAGCAGCTTGGAATCACAGGGGGCAGGGGAGACCCAGTACTTC,CASSLESQGAGETQYF
TRBJ1-5,TRBV24-1,NA,NA,TGTGCCACCAGTGATCCTTATAGCAATCAGCCCCAGCATTTT,CATSDPYSNQPQHF